This is a list of T cell receptor beta chains from one sample in a study of T cell responses to AZD1222 COVID-19 vaccine. Here immunoSEQ multiplex PCR was the method, and the copy in TCRdb shows in-frame clones only, minus some. The sample yields around 160,000 clones, about 95% seen once. This material consisted of peripheral blood, taken on day 0 of AZD1222 vaccination. The receptors were gathered from an adult in good health. CDR3s include the opening cysteine and the closing phenylalanine or tryptophan. A D gene is named only where the DNA matches it firmly.

v_call,j_call,d_call,cdr3_aa
TRBV2,TRBJ2-3,TRBD1,CASSSGQTSSDTQYF
TRBV29-1,TRBJ2-1,NA,CSVLGANYYNEQFF
TRBV28,TRBJ1-2,TRBD1,CASIRTGNYGYTF
TRBV29-1,TRBJ1-1,NA,CSAQQGKGTEAFF
TRBV14,TRBJ1-4,NA,CASSFDSGSEKLFF
TRBV11-3,TRBJ2-7,TRBD2,CASSWGGAEQYF
TRBV14,TRBJ2-3,NA,CASSQDPGPRADTQYF
TRBV2,TRBJ1-1,NA,CASSDEVNTEAFF
TRBV11-2,TRBJ1-1,NA,CASSTQGWAFF
TRBV12-3/TRBV12-4,TRBJ1-5,NA,CASSRGGAQHF
TRBV7-9,TRBJ1-1,NA,CASSLARRATTEAFF
TRBV3-1/TRBV3-2,TRBJ2-7,NA,CASSPRRGLGAYEQYF
TRBV6-4,TRBJ2-1,TRBD2,CASSEVNLAGGRNEQFF
TRBV18,TRBJ2-1,NA,CASSRVSGQPILEQFF
TRBV5-1,TRBJ2-1,TRBD2,CASNWSGRTSINEQFF
TRBV2,TRBJ2-7,NA,CASSEVDTENEQYF
TRBV7-9,TRBJ2-1,NA,CASSLVAREQFF
TRBV28,TRBJ1-1,NA,CASSPSGRVNTEAFF
TRBV9,TRBJ2-1,TRBD2,CASSGKTIAGGGEQFF
TRBV5-8,TRBJ1-4,NA,CASSYGLTTNEKLFF
TRBV18,TRBJ2-3,NA,CASSPPGSGTDTQYF
TRBV7-9,TRBJ2-3,NA,CASSLVGLGNTQYF
TRBV6-1,TRBJ1-5,NA,CASSEGGLLSNQPQHF
TRBV19,TRBJ2-1,NA,CASSLTTYNEQFF
TRBV15,TRBJ1-6,TRBD1,CATSREGRQGYYNSPLHF
TRBV11-2,TRBJ2-3,NA,CASSLAISASTDTQYF
TRBV15,TRBJ1-1,TRBD1,CATSREYRGGTEAFF
TRBV28,TRBJ2-1,TRBD2,CASSFRLAGDNEQFF
TRBV27,TRBJ2-7,NA,CASRMAWSSYEQYF
TRBV19,TRBJ2-1,NA,CASSIAGTSSYNEQFF
TRBV7-9,TRBJ2-1,NA,CASSLVLGRRIFF
TRBV28,TRBJ1-4,TRBD1,CASSFGGQGSEKLFF
TRBV12-2,TRBJ2-4,NA,CASRSRTSGRVAKNIQYF
TRBV5-4,TRBJ1-2,TRBD1,CASSGWTGEKSGYTF
TRBV28,TRBJ1-5,NA,CASSLVSNQPQHF
TRBV27,TRBJ1-4,NA,CASTPQADNEKLFF
TRBV6-1,TRBJ1-5,NA,CASSEPFKAGQPQHF
TRBV2,TRBJ2-3,NA,CASSLASTQYF
TRBV18,TRBJ2-3,NA,CASSELSGTDTQYF
TRBV27,TRBJ2-7,NA,CASSYGPLGTLYEQYF
TRBV9,TRBJ1-6,NA,CASSVGSGSPLHF
TRBV9,TRBJ1-3,NA,CASSAGEGRTIYF
TRBV12-3/TRBV12-4,TRBJ2-1,NA,CASKRTDYNEQFF
TRBV2,TRBJ1-5,NA,CASSDRQRDQPQHF
TRBV7-2,TRBJ1-5,NA,CASSFASGSNQPQHF
TRBV6-1,TRBJ2-7,TRBD1,CASRERDRGKVGEQYF
TRBV4-2,TRBJ1-6,TRBD1,CASSQEDWGQGKGSPLHF
TRBV19,TRBJ2-1,TRBD1,CASRRRQGAYNEQFF
TRBV11-2,TRBJ2-3,NA,CASSLVYRTATSTDTQYF
TRBV20-1,TRBJ2-1,NA,CSAQEGGQFF
TRBV28,TRBJ1-1,NA,CASSPQPRRNTEAFF
TRBV5-5,TRBJ1-3,TRBD1,CASSLGSTGAGNTIYF
TRBV30,TRBJ2-3,TRBD2,CAWSGAGGSDTQYF
TRBV6-4,TRBJ1-2,NA,CASSEAGTYGYTF
TRBV28,TRBJ1-4,NA,CASSLRGNNEKLFF
TRBV27,TRBJ1-2,NA,CASRLVGGYGYTF
TRBV30,TRBJ1-4,TRBD1,CAWSHPDRDEEKLFF
TRBV5-4,TRBJ2-2,TRBD2,CASSREPGGLGLSPGELFF
TRBV29-1,TRBJ1-4,NA,CSVRGRFGEKLFF
TRBV16,TRBJ1-1,NA,CASSRGGGRGTEAFF